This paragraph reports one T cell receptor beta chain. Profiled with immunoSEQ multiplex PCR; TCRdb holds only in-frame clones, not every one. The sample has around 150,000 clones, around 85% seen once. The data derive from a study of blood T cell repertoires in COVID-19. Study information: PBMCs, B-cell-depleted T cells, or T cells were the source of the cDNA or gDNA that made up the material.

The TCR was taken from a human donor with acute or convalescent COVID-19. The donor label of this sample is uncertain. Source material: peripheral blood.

CDR3 region: CASSLTAGEKLFF. The CDR3 coding sequence is TGTGCCAGCAGCTTAACGGCCGGGGAAAAACTGTTTTTT. V gene TRBV7-9 combines with J gene TRBJ1-4; D is unresolved. The CDR3 is 13 residues long. The V end lost 2 bases, the J end lost 8 bases, and 9 bases lay between the germline ends. Looked up from germline, CDR1 is SEHNR and CDR2 is FQNEAQ (reference sequence).